A single sample gave rise to the 12 T cell receptor beta chains below, sequenced in a study of T-cell reconstitution after alpha-beta-depleted transplantation in children. Unique molecular identifiers featured in how the TCRbeta library was prepared. TCRdb analysed the PCR reads with MiXCR anew, one entry per CDR3 protein. The sample yields about 610,000 distinct CDR3 sequences, 10% to 13% seen once. The sequences come from PBMCs from the stem cell graft donor, collected from the stem cell graft. The origin of the receptors is a human donor who donated a stem cell graft to a child with acute myeloid leukemia.

At least ten counts were recorded for this clonotype. This chain uses TRBV6-2 or TRBV6-3 with TRBJ2-7, with TRBD2 identical over 13 bases. In germline, CDR1 is MNHEY, CDR2 SVGEGT. V shed 10 bases, J shed 7 bases, and the junction held 7 bases outside the gene matches. CDR3 length: 13 residues. CDR3 nucleotide sequence: TGTGCCACCAGGACTAGCGGGAGTGGGGAGCAGTACTTC. It is translated as CATRTSGSGEQYF.

The sample holds many counts of this clonotype. The chain is built from TRBV6-2 or TRBV6-3 and TRBJ2-4, with no clear D. The V end was cut by 2 bases, the J end by 0 bases, with 11 bases between. Germline-derived CDR1 and CDR2 are MNHEY and SVGEGT. The CDR3 covers 16 residues. The CDR3 here is CASSYKAVVAKNIQYF. The CDR3 nucleotides read TGTGCCAGCAGTTACAAGGCGGTAGTAGCCAAAAACATTCAGTACTTC.

This chain joins TRBV6-2 or TRBV6-3 and TRBJ2-1, with TRBD2 as a possible D gene (5 bases). V dropped 0 bases and J dropped 4 bases, with 10 bases sitting between them. The CDR3 spans 15 residues. Germline V gene sequence: CDR1 MNHEY, CDR2 SVGEGT. The CDR3 DNA sequence: TGTGCCAGCAGTTACTCGGCTTGGGAGTACAATGAGCAGTTCTTC. Translated, it gives CASSYSAWEYNEQFF.

This clonotype came up a few times. The chain carries TRBV9 and TRBJ2-2; TRBD1 might be the D (6 bases). V was shortened by 2 bases and J by 0 bases, with 14 bases between the two germline ends. CDR1 is SGDLS and CDR2 is YYNGEE in the germline V gene. The CDR3 loop spans 17 amino acids. The CDR3 loop is CASSVASGQTNTGELFF. DNA of the CDR3: TGTGCCAGCAGCGTCGCCTCCGGACAGACGAACACCGGGGAGCTGTTTTTT.

V gene TRBV6-1 combines with J gene TRBJ1-3, with D uncertain. CDR3 length: 13 amino acids. V lost 6 bases and J lost 0, with 6 bases in between. Germline CDR1 is MNHNS and CDR2 is SASEGT. CDR3 DNA sequence: TGTGCCAGCAGCATGAGCTCTGGAAACACCATATATTTT. This encodes CASSMSSGNTIYF.

This clonotype came up a few times. At one end the junction does not follow the germline gene, possibly because of a read error. The genes are TRBV19 and TRBJ1-6; D unclear. The CDR3 consists of 13 residues. CDR1 LNHDA and CDR2 SQIVND come from the germline V gene (reference sequence). The CDR3 bases are TGTGCCAGTATTATAGATCGGACTCGGCCCCTCCACTTT. Its protein product is CASIIDRTRPLHF.

The chain recombines TRBV6-1 with TRBJ2-6; D gene uncertain. Germline CDR1 is MNHNS and CDR2 is SASEGT. Deletions cut 6 bases from V and 1 base from J, with 7 bases between. This CDR3 spans 14 amino acids. CDR3 loop: CASSSQSGANVLTF. The CDR3 DNA reads TGTGCCAGCAGCTCGCAGTCTGGGGCCAACGTCCTGACTTTC.

This sequence joins TRBV3-1 and TRBJ2-3, with D tentatively TRBD1 (6 bases). With 3 bases removed from V and 0 bases from J, the gap between germline ends came to 13 bases. CDR3 size: 16 residues. Germline-derived CDR1 and CDR2 are LGHDT and YNNKEL (reference sequence). The CDR3 loop is CASSQLRGGSTDTQYF. The CDR3 DNA follows: TGTGCCAGCAGCCAGCTCAGGGGTGGGAGCACAGATACGCAGTATTTT.

The V and J genes are TRBV18 and TRBJ2-7; 7 bases match TRBD2. Germline loops: CDR1 KGHSH, CDR2 LQKENI. V was pared by 5 bases and J by 5 bases, with 12 bases of the junction left unmatched. The CDR3 contains 15 residues. The CDR3 here is CASSSGLDVGNEQYF. In nucleotides, the CDR3 is TGTGCCAGCTCATCCGGACTAGATGTTGGTAACGAGCAGTACTTC.

This clonotype was detected many times. This sequence joins TRBV20-1 and TRBJ2-1; TRBD2 aligns across 8 bases. Trimming removed 5 bases from V and 4 bases from J; junction bases left unmatched: 13. Germline assignment: CDR1 DFQATT and CDR2 SNEGSKA (reference sequence). The CDR3 is 16 residues long. CDR3 amino acids: CSALHLTSGYYNEQFF. Here the CDR3 DNA reads TGCAGTGCTCTCCACTTAACTAGCGGCTATTACAATGAGCAGTTCTTC.

This clonotype was observed many times. The rearrangement joins TRBV4-2 to TRBJ2-1; TRBD2 aligns across 13 bases. This CDR3 region has 15 residues. V was pared by 4 bases and J by 8 bases, with 5 bases of the junction left unmatched. Germline-derived CDR1 and CDR2 are LGHNA and YNFKEQ. CDR3 in amino acids: CASSPGLAGVDEQFF. The CDR3 bases are TGTGCCAGCAGCCCCGGACTAGCGGGAGTTGATGAGCAGTTCTTC.

This chain connects TRBV7-6 to TRBJ1-3; tentatively, D is TRBD1 (6 bases). Trimming stripped 1 base from V and 1 base from J, with 17 bases between. This CDR3 region has 18 residues. Per the germline V gene, CDR1 is SGHVS and CDR2 is FNYEAQ. For the CDR3, the DNA is TGTGCCAGCAGCTTAGACGGGACTTATAGGGGGTCTGGAAACACCATATATTTT. Its translation is CASSLDGTYRGSGNTIYF. Variable domain in full (rest from reference TRBV7-6 and TRBJ1-3): GAGVSQSPRYKVTKRGQDVALRCDPISGHVSLYWYRQALGQGPEFLTYFNYEAQQDKSGLPNDRFSAERPEGSISTLTIQRTEQRDSAMYRCASSLDGTYRGSGNTIYFGEGSWLTVV.